This TCR beta chain was captured by sequencing in a study of blood T cell repertoires in COVID-19. In the study overall: Samples of COVID-19 (acute and convalescent) were obtained from the United States, Italy and Spain. PBMCs, B-cell-depleted T cells, or T cells provided the cDNA or gDNA that made up the material.

Using immunoSEQ multiplex PCR, the repertoire was profiled, and TCRdb retains in-frame clones only, with some absent. The sample records around 200,000 clones, around 83% being singletons. The germline V gene has CDR1 SGHAT and CDR2 FQNNGV. There are 17 residues in the CDR3. Trimming cost V 1 base and J 0 bases; bases outside gene matches: 7. Sequenced: peripheral blood. V and J are TRBV11-2 and TRBJ2-5, with TRBD2 matching over 8 bases. This TCR derives from a man in his fifties or sixties with active or convalescent COVID-19. For the CDR3, the DNA is TGTGCCAGCAGCTTAGGCCCACGGGGGGGGTACCAAGAGACCCAGTACTTC. This codes for CASSLGPRGGYQETQYF. Full variable domain (rest looked up from reference TRBV11-2 and TRBJ2-5): EAGVAQSPRYKIIEKRQSVAFWCNPISGHATLYWYQQILGQGPKLLIQFQNNGVVDDSQLPKDRFSAERLKGVDSTLKIQPAKLEDSAVYLCASSLGPRGGYQETQYFGPGTRLLVL.